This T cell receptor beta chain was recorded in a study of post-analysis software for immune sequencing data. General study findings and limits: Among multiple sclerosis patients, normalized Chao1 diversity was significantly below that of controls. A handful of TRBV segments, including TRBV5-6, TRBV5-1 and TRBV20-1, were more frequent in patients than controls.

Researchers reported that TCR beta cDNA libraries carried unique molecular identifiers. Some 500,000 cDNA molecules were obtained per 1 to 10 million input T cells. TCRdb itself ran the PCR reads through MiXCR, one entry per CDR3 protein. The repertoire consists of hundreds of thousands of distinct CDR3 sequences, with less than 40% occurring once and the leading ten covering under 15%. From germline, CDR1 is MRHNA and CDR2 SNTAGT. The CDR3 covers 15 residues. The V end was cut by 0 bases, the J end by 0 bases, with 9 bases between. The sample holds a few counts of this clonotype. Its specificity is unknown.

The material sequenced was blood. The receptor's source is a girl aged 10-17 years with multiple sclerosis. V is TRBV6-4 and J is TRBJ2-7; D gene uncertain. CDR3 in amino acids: CASSDSGSSSYEQYF. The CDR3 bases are TGTGCCAGCAGTGACTCCGGGTCTAGCTCCTACGAGCAGTACTTC.